This T cell receptor (beta chain) was captured by sequencing in a study of spatial heterogeneity in lung cancer. As to time point: sample taken at primary tumor resection. Unsorted tumor, nontumor lung tissue or cryopreserved PBMC supplied the whole RNA. The donors comprised about 65 untreated early-stage non-small cell lung cancer patients. This clonotype was observed many times. V lost 0 bases and J lost 7; bases outside the gene matches: 8. CDR1 is SGHRS and CDR2 is YFSETQ in the germline V gene. This CDR3 region has 17 residues. Every cDNA TCR molecule received its own unique molecular identifier. TCRdb reprocessed the 5' RACE reads via MiXCR and lists one record per CDR3 protein. The table lists 55,000 to 75,000 distinct CDR3 sequences, 7.5% to 9% of them singletons.

The source was PBMCs, collected at surgery. The receptor comes from a female donor with early-stage non-small cell lung cancer. The chain carries TRBV5-1 and TRBJ2-1, with 12 bases matching TRBD2. As DNA, the CDR3 is TGCGCCAGCAGCTTGGTGGCTAGCGGGAGGGCGGGGAATGAGCAGTTCTTC. Its translation is CASSLVASGRAGNEQFF.